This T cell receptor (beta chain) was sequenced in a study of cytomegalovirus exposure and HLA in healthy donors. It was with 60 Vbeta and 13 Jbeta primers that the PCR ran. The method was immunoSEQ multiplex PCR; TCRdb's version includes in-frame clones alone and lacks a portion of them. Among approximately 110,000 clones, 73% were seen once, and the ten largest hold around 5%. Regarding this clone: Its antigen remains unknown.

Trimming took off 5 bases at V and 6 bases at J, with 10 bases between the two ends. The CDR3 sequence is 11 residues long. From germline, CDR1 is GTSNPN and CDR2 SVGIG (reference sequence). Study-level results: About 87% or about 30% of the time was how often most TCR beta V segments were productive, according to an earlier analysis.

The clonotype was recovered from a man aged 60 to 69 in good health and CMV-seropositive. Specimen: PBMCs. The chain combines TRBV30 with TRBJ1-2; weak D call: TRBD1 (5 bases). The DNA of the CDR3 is TGTGCCTGGGGGGCTAGGGATGGCTACACCTTC. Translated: CAWGARDGYTF.